This TCR beta chain was profiled in a study of blood T cell repertoires in COVID-19 (TCRdb year 2020). General notes on the study: Samples from collaborators originated in the United States, Italy and Spain and spanned both the acute and convalescent phases of COVID-19. A de-identified subject ID, COVID-19 status, age in years and sex were almost always included in the sample metadata. The material from the prospective study consisted of cDNA or gDNA derived from T cells, B-cell-depleted T cells, or PBMCs. The samples were drawn from the first 160 participants of the ongoing ImmuneRACE study and from about 1,200 subjects provided by 6 global collaborators. The dataset comprised deeply sampled blood TCRbeta repertoires from subjects exposed to, actively infected with, or recovered from COVID-19. HLA class I and class II types, where available, came from metadata supplied by the sample provider rather than from assay-based typing. The repertoires were released in a freely available public database intended as a resource for research on the immune response to SARS-CoV-2. Summary of the overall study and its limitations: The amount of clinical and demographic metadata varied by source and participant and was provided uncurated.

As to this clone: Its antigen is currently not known. One base away there is no much larger clone; base qualities are not given.

TCRbeta CDR3 regions were amplified from genomic DNA using the immunoSEQ Assay, a bias-controlled multiplex PCR. On the authors' methods: The number of nucleated cells in each sample was estimated by amplification of reference gene primers within the assay. To quantify the absolute abundance of each unique TCRbeta CDR3 rearrangement, sequence reads were collapsed and filtered. For each sample, productive Simpson clonality was calculated as the square root of Simpson's diversity index across productive rearrangements. As stored in TCRdb, this immuneACCESS dataset retains in-frame rearrangements with V and J assigned. A fraction of the clones does not appear; measured against another copy, unresolved V genes explain less than half of the discrepancy, and the remainder lacks a known reason. V, J and clone size derive from that table, while D and trimming were established from the DNA sequence. The sample table holds about 320,000 clones, of which 90% to 95% were seen once. Around 4.2% of the sample is held by the ten biggest clonotypes.

The CDR3 runs 14 amino acids, cysteine and phenylalanine included. The sequence is cut down to CDR3 DNA, 42 bases in frame from base 1. Reading the germline V gene (reference sequence) gives CDR1 MNHNY and CDR2 SVGAGI. V was cut back by 0 bases and J by 0 bases, leaving a gap of 3 bases between them. In the prospective study, participants were roughly 18 to 95 years old, resided in under 30 geographic areas of the United States, and were enrolled through a virtual design. Cohort assignment in the prospective study relied on participant-reported clinical history from a screening survey and a study questionnaire. Exposed participants had been in contact with someone with a PCR-confirmed or clinician-diagnosed COVID-19 case within 2 weeks of study entry. Each participant in the prospective study had whole blood, serum and a nasopharyngeal or oropharyngeal swab collected by mobile phlebotomists. Additional blood draws and questionnaires over a roughly two-month period could optionally be provided by prospective study participants. Prospective study blood samples were shipped either frozen or at room temperature before DNA extraction.

This TCR derives from a woman under 40 who had been exposed to COVID-19. The specimen was PBMCs or T cells enriched from blood (not recorded which). Recombination joined TRBV6-6 with TRBJ1-3; too little of a D gene remains to name it. The DNA reads TGTGCCAGCAGTTACTCGAGCTCTGGAAACACCATATATTTT. This sequence encodes CASSYSSSGNTIYF.